These 9 T cell receptor beta chains came from one sample sequenced in a study of blood T cell repertoires in COVID-19. Profiled with immunoSEQ multiplex PCR; TCRdb holds only in-frame clones, not every one. Among approximately 120,000 clones listed, roughly four fifths were seen once. The sequenced sample was peripheral blood. Receptor source: a woman in her 50s with acute or convalescent COVID-19.

This clone was found once. The chain employs TRBV6-5 and TRBJ2-5, with 7 bases that match TRBD2. The CDR3 extends over 13 amino acids. V lost 6 bases and J lost 4; bases outside the gene matches: 5. In germline, CDR1 is MNHEY, CDR2 SVGAGI. The CDR3 here is CASRFPGGETQYF. The CDR3 DNA reads TGTGCCAGCAGGTTTCCGGGGGGAGAGACCCAGTACTTC.

This chain joins TRBV6-5 and TRBJ1-1, with D perhaps TRBD1 (5 bases). In germline, CDR1 is MNHEY, CDR2 SVGAGI. The germline V and J ends were trimmed by 6 bases and 5 bases, with 19 bases remaining between them. The CDR3 is made up of 15 amino acids. CDR3 sequence reads: CASSPGGAWKTEAFF. DNA of the CDR3: TGTGCCAGCAGCCCCGGCGGGGCATGGAAAACTGAAGCTTTCTTT.

This clone appeared once. The rearrangement joins TRBV5-1 to TRBJ1-5; possibly TRBD1 for D (6 bases). The CDR3 totals 14 residues. The germline V gene has CDR1 SGHRS and CDR2 YFSETQ. V dropped 4 bases and J dropped 2 bases, with 10 bases sitting between them. CDR3: CASSPTGRNQPQHF. The DNA of the CDR3 is TGCGCCAGCAGCCCGACAGGCCGCAATCAGCCCCAGCATTTT.

This chain uses TRBV19 with TRBJ1-3; 7 nucleotides line up with TRBD1. The V and J ends lost 5 bases and 0 bases, in that order; junction bases with no gene match: 7. This CDR3 has 16 amino acids. Germline V gives CDR1 LNHDA, CDR2 SQIVND (reference sequence). Here the CDR3 DNA reads TGTGCCAGTAGTCCCCCGGGACAGTTCTCTGGAAACACCATATATTTT. Its translation is CASSPPGQFSGNTIYF.

The chain couples TRBV19 to TRBJ1-1; no clear D. The CDR3 has 15 residues. Germline-derived CDR1 and CDR2 are LNHDA and SQIVND (reference sequence). The V end lost 7 bases, the J end lost 0 bases, and 15 bases lay between the germline ends. In nucleotides, the CDR3 is TGTGCCAGTAATTATCGGCGGGCCCTGAACACTGAAGCTTTCTTT. It translates to CASNYRRALNTEAFF.

This sequence joins TRBV20-1 and TRBJ1-1; unclear D gene. The germline gives CDR1 DFQATT, CDR2 SNEGSKA (reference sequence). This CDR3 has 13 amino acids. V dropped 3 bases and J dropped 0 bases, with 8 bases sitting between them. The CDR3 loop is CSASKAVNTEAFF. For the CDR3, the DNA is TGCAGTGCTAGTAAGGCGGTGAACACTGAAGCTTTCTTT.

This clone was detected a few times. The gene calls are TRBV19 and TRBJ2-4; D possibly corresponds to TRBD1 (5 bases). Per germline, CDR1 LNHDA and CDR2 SQIVND (reference sequence). This CDR3 has 16 residues. V lost 5 bases, J lost 1 base, and 15 bases lay in between. DNA for the CDR3: TGTGCCAGTAGTGGACACCGGACCGGGGCCAAAAACATTCAGTACTTC. This codes for CASSGHRTGAKNIQYF.

This clone appeared a few times. V gene TRBV20-1 combines with J gene TRBJ1-1; D unclear. The CDR3 totals 11 residues. Germline values: CDR1 DFQATT, CDR2 SNEGSKA (reference sequence). Trimming took 8 bases from V and 6 from J, leaving 13 bases between them. The CDR3 nucleotides are TGCAGTCGTTGGATGGGAGCTGAAGCTTTCTTT. This gives the protein CSRWMGAEAFF.

The chain is built from TRBV7-8 and TRBJ2-7; possible D gene TRBD2, 6 bases. The CDR3 extends over 14 amino acids. The V end lost 4 bases, the J end lost 6 bases, and 16 bases lay between the germline ends. In germline, CDR1 is SGHVS, CDR2 FQNEAQ. The CDR3 DNA follows: TGTGCCAGCAGCTCCGGGACTTCTTTTGGCGAGCAGTACTTC. It translates to CASSSGTSFGEQYF.